The rows below give T cell receptor beta chains drawn from one sample of a study of T cell responses to AZD1222 COVID-19 vaccine. The table came from immunoSEQ multiplex PCR; TCRdb's copy has only in-frame clones and leaves some out. In the table there are roughly 80,000 clones, approximately 85% of which are singletons. Material: peripheral blood, obtained on day 0 of MenACWY control vaccination. Every receptor here comes from an adult in good health. The CDR3 runs from the conserved cysteine through the conserved F or W. D genes are given only for firm matches. A clone size is listed for some rows: how often the clone was seen (once, few, many), or a class if it is expanded.

size	D	V	J	CDR3	DNA
.	TRBD2	TRBV7-3	TRBJ2-5	CASSSEAGGPETQYF	TGTGCCAGCAGCTCCGAAGCGGGGGGGCCCGAGACCCAGTACTTC
.	.	TRBV5-5	TRBJ1-1	CASSLIGFEAFF	TGTGCCAGCAGCTTAATAGGGTTTGAAGCTTTCTTT
.	TRBD1	TRBV27	TRBJ2-1	CASRRGDRDYNEQFF	TGTGCCAGCAGAAGGGGAGACAGGGATTACAATGAGCAGTTCTTC
.	TRBD1	TRBV6-5	TRBJ1-1	CASITQSNRGAEAFF	TGTGCCAGCATAACTCAGAGTAACAGGGGCGCTGAAGCTTTCTTT
.	.	TRBV5-4	TRBJ2-7	CASCLDRSVQQYF	TGTGCCAGCTGCTTGGATCGGTCGGTACAGCAGTACTTC
.	.	TRBV18	TRBJ2-7	CASSPSGPLYEQYF	TGTGCCAGCTCACCCTCGGGACCCCTTTACGAGCAGTACTTC
.	.	TRBV21-1	TRBJ2-7	CASSKKIRGVRNEQYF	TGTGCCAGCAGCAAAAAAATCCGCGGGGTAAGGAACGAGCAGTACTTC
once	TRBD1	TRBV9	TRBJ2-1	CASSSPYRDRSSNEQFF	TGTGCCAGCAGTTCACCATACCGGGACAGGTCTAGCAATGAGCAGTTCTTC
.	TRBD1	TRBV4-1	TRBJ1-4	CASSQDKGTGVEKLFF	TGCGCCAGCAGCCAAGATAAAGGGACAGGGGTTGAAAAACTGTTTTTT
once	TRBD1	TRBV18	TRBJ1-2	CASSPPKEGASGYTF	TGTGCCAGCTCACCACCGAAGGAGGGGGCTAGTGGCTACACCTTC
.	TRBD1	TRBV6-5	TRBJ2-7	CASSSDRGHYEQYF	TGTGCCAGCAGCTCAGACAGGGGACACTACGAGCAGTACTTC
.	TRBD2	TRBV2	TRBJ2-1	CASIPTSGGDVGEQFF	TGTGCCAGCATTCCGACTAGCGGGGGGGACGTAGGCGAGCAGTTCTTC
.	.	TRBV20-1	TRBJ2-5	CSAPMKETQYF	TGCAGTGCGCCCATGAAAGAGACCCAGTACTTC
.	.	TRBV6-5	TRBJ1-1	CASSYSTGGEGEAFF	TGTGCCAGCAGTTACTCGACGGGTGGAGAGGGAGAAGCTTTCTTT
.	.	TRBV12-3/TRBV12-4	TRBJ1-2	CASRRGDGYTF	TGTGCCAGCAGACGTGGTGATGGCTACACCTTC
.	TRBD1	TRBV2	TRBJ2-6	CASSVGTGGSGANVLTF	TGTGCCAGCAGTGTCGGGACAGGGGGGTCTGGGGCCAACGTCCTGACTTTC
.	.	TRBV5-1	TRBJ1-1	CASSFDYRLNTEAFF	TGCGCCAGCAGCTTCGACTACCGGTTAAACACTGAAGCTTTCTTT
.	.	TRBV12-3/TRBV12-4	TRBJ1-1	CASSFVLNTEAFF	TGTGCCAGCAGTTTCGTATTGAACACTGAAGCTTTCTTT
.	.	TRBV27	TRBJ2-3	CASKTLGTDTQYF	TGTGCCAGTAAGACCCTCGGCACAGATACGCAGTATTTT
.	.	TRBV5-6	TRBJ2-7	CASSLGGTYSYEQYF	TGTGCCAGCAGCTTGGGTGGGACCTACTCCTACGAGCAGTACTTC
.	TRBD1	TRBV5-8	TRBJ2-3	CASSLAPGTAPTDTQYF	TGTGCCAGCAGCTTGGCCCCTGGGACAGCGCCCACAGATACGCAGTATTTT
few	.	TRBV4-3	TRBJ1-1	CASSQGFGTMSEAFF	TGCGCCAGCAGCCAGGGATTCGGGACAATGAGTGAAGCTTTCTTT